Listed below are T cell receptor beta chains from one sample, sequenced in a study of T cells in Graves' hyperthyroidism and ophthalmopathy. Each CDR3 protein gets one entry after TCRdb re-called the multiplex PCR reads with MiXCR. Here the sample spans about half a million distinct CDR3 sequences, roughly 22% being singletons. Material for sequencing was blood. These receptors all stem from a woman in her 70s with Graves' ophthalmopathy. Each CDR3 is given with its conserved first and last residue. A D gene is named only where the DNA matches it firmly. Size is stated for part of the rows, as once, few or many counts, or as a class when the clone is expanded.

v_gene	abundance	j_gene	d_gene	CDR3nt	CDR3aa
TRBV25-1	few	TRBJ1-5	.	TGTGCCAGCAGTGAATATGCGGGTCAGCCCCAGCATTTT	CASSEYAGQPQHF
TRBV6-1	.	TRBJ2-7	TRBD2	TGTGCCAGCAGCCGAAGCGGGAACTCCTACGAGCAGTACTTC	CASSRSGNSYEQYF
TRBV10-3	few	TRBJ2-2	.	TGTGCCATCAGTGAGTCGAGCGGCCCAAGCGGGGAGCTGTTTTTT	CAISESSGPSGELFF
TRBV6-1	.	TRBJ1-2	TRBD1	TGTGCCAGCAGCCATACAGGGGTAGGCTACACCTTC	CASSHTGVGYTF
TRBV12-3/TRBV12-4	.	TRBJ1-2	.	TGTGCCAGCAGTTTCGGCGGGGTCGGCCAATCTGGCTACACCTTC	CASSFGGVGQSGYTF
TRBV28	many	TRBJ2-7	.	TGTGCCAGCAGTCCGGCTGTTCTGCCCTACGAGCAGTACTTC	CASSPAVLPYEQYF
TRBV6-2/TRBV6-3	few	TRBJ2-7	.	TGTGCCAGCAGTTACTCCAGGGTTTCCCCCGAGCAGTACTTC	CASSYSRVSPEQYF
TRBV7-8	.	TRBJ2-1	TRBD2	TGTGCCAGCAGACCCGGGACTAGCGTTTCCTACAATGAGCAGTTCTTC	CASRPGTSVSYNEQFF
TRBV6-1	many	TRBJ1-5	TRBD1	TGTGCCAGCAGTGAAGGTAGAGGGAGACGTTCAGGGGGCTATCAGCCCCAGCATTTT	CASSEGRGRRSGGYQPQHF
TRBV3-1	many	TRBJ1-1	.	TGTGCCAGCAGCCAAATAAGGAGCACTGAAGCTTTCTTT	CASSQIRSTEAFF
TRBV10-1	.	TRBJ2-2	.	TGCGCCAGCAGTGAGTCGGGGACCTCAGCCGCCGGGGAGCTGTTTTTT	CASSESGTSAAGELFF
TRBV19	few	TRBJ1-3	.	TGTGCCAGTTCCGGGACTGGAAACACCATATATTTT	CASSGTGNTIYF
TRBV20-1	.	TRBJ1-5	TRBD1	TGCAGTGCTAGCGCCGGACAGGGCGTGAATCAGCCCCAGCATTTT	CSASAGQGVNQPQHF
TRBV12-3/TRBV12-4	many	TRBJ1-1	.	TGTGCCAGCAGTTTCTGGGGGATAGTGAACACTGAAGCTTTCTTT	CASSFWGIVNTEAFF
TRBV19	.	TRBJ2-3	TRBD2	TGTGCCAGTAGTGATCTGACTAGCGGGAACACAGATACGCAGTATTTT	CASSDLTSGNTDTQYF
TRBV4-2	.	TRBJ1-4	TRBD1	TGTGCCAGCAGCACAGGGGCTGAAAAACTGTTTTTT	CASSTGAEKLFF
TRBV20-1	.	TRBJ1-5	TRBD1	TGCAGTGCTGGCACCGGGACAGGCAGTAATCAGCCCCAGCATTTT	CSAGTGTGSNQPQHF
TRBV7-3	.	TRBJ2-5	.	TGTGCCAGCAGCCCACAACAGGGGGGGCAAGAGACCCAGTACTTC	CASSPQQGGQETQYF
TRBV7-8	few	TRBJ1-2	TRBD1	TGTGCCAGCAGCGGCCGGACAGGGCCTAACTATGGCTACACCTTC	CASSGRTGPNYGYTF
TRBV15	.	TRBJ1-2	TRBD1	TGTGCCACCAGCAGAGGAGGGGGCGGCTATGGCTACACCTTC	CATSRGGGGYGYTF
TRBV29-1	many	TRBJ2-1	TRBD1	TGCAGCGTTGGGACAGGGAATATCGGTGAGCAGTTCTTC	CSVGTGNIGEQFF
TRBV7-7	.	TRBJ2-7	TRBD1	TGTGCTAGCAGCCCTCGGACAGGGGCCCACGAGCAGTACTTC	CASSPRTGAHEQYF
TRBV10-3	few	TRBJ1-2	.	TGTGCCATCAGTGAGGACAGGAACTATGGCTACACCTTC	CAISEDRNYGYTF
TRBV27	many	TRBJ1-1	.	TGTGCCAGCAGCCAGGGAGCCCTCACTGAAGCTTTCTTT	CASSQGALTEAFF
TRBV20-1	few	TRBJ2-3	TRBD2	TGCAGTGCTAGAGGTCCGGGACTAGCGGGAGGCACAGATACGCAGTATTTT	CSARGPGLAGGTDTQYF
TRBV28	.	TRBJ1-6	.	TGTGCCAGCAGTGTTCAGGGGAGAGTATCACCCCTCCACTTT	CASSVQGRVSPLHF
TRBV9	.	TRBJ1-3	.	TGTGCCAGCAGCGTAGGAGGACGGAGCTCTGGAAACACCATATATTTT	CASSVGGRSSGNTIYF
TRBV19	.	TRBJ2-2	.	TGTGCCAGTAGCAAACTAGAAGGAGGGGAGCTGTTTTTT	CASSKLEGGELFF
TRBV5-1	few	TRBJ2-2	TRBD2	TGCGCCAGCAGCACCCTAGCGGGAACGAACACCGGGGAGCTGTTTTTT	CASSTLAGTNTGELFF
TRBV4-1	.	TRBJ1-4	.	TGCGCCAGCAGCCGCGGGGACAATACTAATGAAAAACTGTTTTTT	CASSRGDNTNEKLFF
TRBV4-1	.	TRBJ2-7	.	TGCGCCAGCAGCCAAGATCGAAACTTAGAGCAGTACTTC	CASSQDRNLEQYF
TRBV2	many	TRBJ2-5	.	TGTGCCAGCAGACACCCACTCACAAAAGAGACCCAGTACTTC	CASRHPLTKETQYF
TRBV3-1	.	TRBJ2-7	TRBD2	TGTGCCAGCAGCCGGACTAGCGGGGGACCCTACGAGCAGTACTTC	CASSRTSGGPYEQYF
TRBV9	few	TRBJ2-1	TRBD1	TGTGCCAGCAGCGTAACCCCCGGGACAGCCAATGAGCAGTTCTTC	CASSVTPGTANEQFF
TRBV6-1	many	TRBJ1-2	.	TGTGCCAGCAGTGAACACAGCCTTGACTATGGCTACACCTTC	CASSEHSLDYGYTF
TRBV12-3/TRBV12-4	few	TRBJ1-1	TRBD1	TGTGCCAGCAGCAAGGACAGGGGGGAGGCTTTCTTT	CASSKDRGEAFF
TRBV20-1	.	TRBJ2-3	TRBD2	TGCAGTGCTACCGGACTAGCGGGAGGTCCAGATACGCAGTATTTT	CSATGLAGGPDTQYF
TRBV4-1	.	TRBJ1-2	.	TGCGCCAGCAGCCAAGCGCTCGGGAGTTGGGGTGGCTACACCTTC	CASSQALGSWGGYTF
TRBV7-8	many	TRBJ2-1	TRBD1	TGTGCCAGCAGTCCAGACAGGGCCCGGGAGCAGTTCTTC	CASSPDRAREQFF
TRBV30	many	TRBJ1-2	.	TGTGCCTGGAGTCTAAACCCGCGGGGAGGCTATGGCTACACCTTC	CAWSLNPRGGYGYTF
TRBV5-4	.	TRBJ2-7	TRBD2	TGTGCCAGCAGCTCATCACTAGCGGGAGGAGGGTCTTACGAGCAGTACTTC	CASSSSLAGGGSYEQYF
TRBV6-1	.	TRBJ1-2	.	TGTGCCAGCAGTGAGGATACGGGATCTAACTATGGCTACACCTTC	CASSEDTGSNYGYTF
TRBV5-1	few	TRBJ2-3	TRBD2	TGCGCCAGCACCCAGTCGACTAGCGGGAAAACGGATACGCAGTATTTT	CASTQSTSGKTDTQYF
TRBV5-1	.	TRBJ2-1	.	TGCGCCAGCAGCTTGGCATTAGGAAATGAGCAGCTCTTC	CASSLALGNEQLF
TRBV20-1	few	TRBJ1-5	.	TGCAGTGCTAGATCCGGCAGCAATCAGCCCCAGCATTTT	CSARSGSNQPQHF
TRBV19	.	TRBJ1-6	.	TGTGCCAGTAGTGTACAGAATAACTATAATTCACCCCTCCACTTT	CASSVQNNYNSPLHF
TRBV24-1	.	TRBJ2-5	TRBD2	TGTGCCACCAGTGATCTTCCGGGACTAGCGGGATTGGGGGAGACCCAGTACTTC	CATSDLPGLAGLGETQYF
TRBV5-1	.	TRBJ2-1	.	TGCGCCAGCAGCTTGGAGCCAGCCTCCTACAATGAGCAGTTCTTC	CASSLEPASYNEQFF
TRBV28	.	TRBJ2-5	.	TGTGCCAGCGGTCACGGGGGGCTCCCAGAGACCCAGTACTTC	CASGHGGLPETQYF
TRBV13	many	TRBJ2-2	.	TGTGCCAGCAGCTTAGAAACCGGGAAAACCGGGGAGCTGTTTTTT	CASSLETGKTGELFF
TRBV20-1	few	TRBJ2-7	TRBD2	TGCAGTGTACCCCCCCCCGGACTAGCGGGAGTCGAGCAGTACTTC	CSVPPPGLAGVEQYF
TRBV28	.	TRBJ2-3	.	TGTGCCAGCACCCTTTTCCGGGACGGCACCACAGATACGCAGTATTTT	CASTLFRDGTTDTQYF
TRBV30	.	TRBJ2-5	.	TGTGCCTCATCAGGAGGAGACGAGACCCAGTACTTC	CASSGGDETQYF
TRBV10-3	.	TRBJ2-1	.	TGTGCCATCAGTGACACAGGGTTATCCTACAATGAGCAGTTCTTC	CAISDTGLSYNEQFF
TRBV29-1	many	TRBJ2-3	TRBD2	TGCAGCGTTGACCGAGCGGGAGGTAGTACAGATACGCAGTATTTT	CSVDRAGGSTDTQYF